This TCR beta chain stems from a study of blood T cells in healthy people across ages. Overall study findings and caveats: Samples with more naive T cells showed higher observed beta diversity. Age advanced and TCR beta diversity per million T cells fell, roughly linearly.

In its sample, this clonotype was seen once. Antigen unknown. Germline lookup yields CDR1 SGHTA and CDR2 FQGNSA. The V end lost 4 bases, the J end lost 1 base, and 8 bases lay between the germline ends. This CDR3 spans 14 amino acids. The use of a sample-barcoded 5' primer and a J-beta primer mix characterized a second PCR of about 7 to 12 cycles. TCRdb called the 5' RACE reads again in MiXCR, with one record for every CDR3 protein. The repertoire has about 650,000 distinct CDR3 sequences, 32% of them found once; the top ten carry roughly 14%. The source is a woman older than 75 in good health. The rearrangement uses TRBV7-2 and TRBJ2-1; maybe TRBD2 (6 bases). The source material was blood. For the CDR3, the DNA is TGTGCCAGCAGCTCGCTAGCGTCCTACAATGAGCAGTTCTTC. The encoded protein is CASSSLASYNEQFF.